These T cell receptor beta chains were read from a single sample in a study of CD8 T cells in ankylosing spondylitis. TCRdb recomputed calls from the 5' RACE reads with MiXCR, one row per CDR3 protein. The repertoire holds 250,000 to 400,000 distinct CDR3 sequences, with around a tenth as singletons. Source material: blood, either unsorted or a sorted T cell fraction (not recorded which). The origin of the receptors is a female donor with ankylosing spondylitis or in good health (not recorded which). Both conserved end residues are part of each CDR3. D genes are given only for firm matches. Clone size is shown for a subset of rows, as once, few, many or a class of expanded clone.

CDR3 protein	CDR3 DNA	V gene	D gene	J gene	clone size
CASSQGQVTYGYTF	TGTGCCAGCTCTCAGGGACAGGTTACCTATGGCTACACCTTC	TRBV25-1	TRBD1	TRBJ1-2	many
CASKTSGSLRNEQFF	TGCGCCAGCAAGACTAGCGGGAGTTTGAGAAATGAGCAGTTCTTC	TRBV5-1	TRBD2	TRBJ2-1	many
CASSLRSTGGLYEQYF	TGTGCCAGCAGCCTGAGGTCGACAGGGGGTTTGTACGAGCAGTACTTC	TRBV5-5	TRBD1	TRBJ2-7	many
CASSPYGTSATYEQYF	TGCGCCAGCAGCCCCTACGGGACTAGCGCGACCTACGAGCAGTACTTC	TRBV5-1	TRBD2	TRBJ2-7	many
CSATRLAGEYEQYF	TGCAGTGCTACGAGACTAGCGGGGGAGTACGAGCAGTACTTC	TRBV20-1	TRBD2	TRBJ2-7	many
CASSTRTGTTEAFF	TGTGCCAGCAGCACCCGGACAGGGACCACTGAAGCTTTCTTT	TRBV5-4	TRBD1	TRBJ1-1	many
CASSLLTPGRGSPYEQYF	TGTGCCAGCTCACTATTGACCCCGGGTAGGGGGTCGCCCTACGAGCAGTACTTC	TRBV18	-	TRBJ2-7	many
CSARDWALGARETQYF	TGCAGTGCTAGAGACTGGGCACTCGGGGCAAGAGAGACCCAGTACTTC	TRBV20-1	-	TRBJ2-5	few
CASSSGLYNSYEQYF	TGTGCCAGCAGCTCAGGACTATACAACTCCTACGAGCAGTACTTC	TRBV7-2	-	TRBJ2-7	few
CASSNAGRLETQYF	TGTGCCAGTAGTAACGCAGGAAGGTTAGAGACCCAGTACTTC	TRBV19	-	TRBJ2-5	few
CASSRRGDSGNEQFF	TGTGCCAGCAGCCGGCGCGGGGACAGCGGCAATGAGCAGTTCTTC	TRBV7-9	-	TRBJ2-1	few
CCARAINGTPPGELFF	TGCTGTGCTAGGGCAATAAATGGGACCCCCCCCGGGGAGCTGTTTTTT	TRBV20-1	-	TRBJ2-2	-
CASSFPGTRNTEAFF	TGTGCCAGCAGCTTCCCCGGGACACGGAACACTGAAGCTTTCTTT	TRBV11-2	-	TRBJ1-1	few
CASSSSQGGTNEKLFF	TGTGCCAGCAGTTCCAGCCAGGGTGGTACTAATGAAAAACTGTTTTTT	TRBV12-3/TRBV12-4	-	TRBJ1-4	many
CSVGLPNPTGNTIYF	TGCAGCGTTGGTTTACCCAACCCTACTGGAAACACCATATATTTT	TRBV29-1	-	TRBJ1-3	many
CASSLTPRQEGYTF	TGTGCCAGCAGTTTAACCCCCAGACAGGAGGGCTACACCTTC	TRBV28	-	TRBJ1-2	few
CASSLRGGSYEQYF	TGTGCCAGCAGCTTGAGAGGCGGCTCCTACGAGCAGTACTTC	TRBV11-2	-	TRBJ2-7	many
CASSPNYGYTF	TGTGCCAGCAGTCCTAACTATGGCTACACCTTC	TRBV28	-	TRBJ1-2	many
CASSLDNRANNSPLHF	TGTGCCAGCAGCTTAGACAACAGGGCAAATAATTCACCCCTCCACTTT	TRBV7-2	-	TRBJ1-6	many
CAISESLLAGASTDTQYF	TGTGCCATCAGTGAGTCATTACTAGCGGGGGCGTCCACAGATACGCAGTATTTT	TRBV10-3	TRBD2	TRBJ2-3	many
CAWSGGSEAFF	TGTGCCTGGAGTGGCGGGAGCGAAGCTTTCTTT	TRBV30	-	TRBJ1-1	-
CASSFGRRETQYF	TGTGCCAGCAGTTTCGGGAGGAGGGAGACCCAGTACTTC	TRBV6-5	TRBD2	TRBJ2-5	many
CASSPRDREYEQYF	TGTGCCAGCAGCCCCCGGGACAGAGAGTACGAGCAGTACTTC	TRBV5-6	TRBD1	TRBJ2-7	many
CASSQSMGGHASNYGYTF	TGTGCCAGCAGCCAATCAATGGGCGGACACGCTTCTAACTATGGCTACACCTTC	TRBV3-1	-	TRBJ1-2	-
CAISESGGRAQEQYF	TGTGCCATCAGTGAGTCTGGCGGGAGGGCCCAGGAGCAGTACTTC	TRBV10-3	TRBD2	TRBJ2-7	few
CSGAGTRVFGTQYF	TGCAGTGGAGCCGGGACTAGGGTTTTTGGTACGCAGTATTTT	TRBV20-1	TRBD2	TRBJ2-3	-
CSAKEGEQFF	TGCAGTGCTAAGGAGGGCGAGCAGTTCTTC	TRBV20-1	-	TRBJ2-1	many
CASGQGPTDTQYF	TGCGCCAGCGGACAGGGACCCACAGATACGCAGTATTTT	TRBV5-1	TRBD1	TRBJ2-3	many
CASSQHAGGSNQPQHF	TGTGCCAGCAGCCAACACGCAGGGGGAAGCAATCAGCCCCAGCATTTT	TRBV3-1	TRBD1	TRBJ1-5	many
CASSLKGGGNQPQHF	TGCGCCAGCAGCTTGAAAGGCGGGGGGAATCAGCCCCAGCATTTT	TRBV5-1	-	TRBJ1-5	many
CSVPNPGYNEQFF	TGCAGCGTCCCAAACCCGGGGTACAATGAGCAGTTCTTC	TRBV29-1	-	TRBJ2-1	many
CSARNRVAKNIQYF	TGCAGTGCTAGAAACAGGGTAGCCAAAAACATTCAGTACTTC	TRBV20-1	-	TRBJ2-4	-
CASSIAGGRTYNEQFF	TGTGCCAGTAGTATAGCGGGCGGGAGGACCTACAATGAGCAGTTCTTC	TRBV19	TRBD2	TRBJ2-1	many
CAWSGLIRGNEQFF	TGTGCCTGGAGTGGGCTCATCCGGGGGAATGAGCAGTTCTTC	TRBV30	-	TRBJ2-1	many
CAGRTGNTEAFF	TGTGCCGGGCGGACAGGGAACACTGAAGCTTTCTTT	TRBV7-9	TRBD1	TRBJ1-1	many
CASSLRDRGRSEQYF	TGCGCCAGCAGCCTCCGGGACAGGGGGCGTTCCGAGCAGTACTTC	TRBV5-1	TRBD1	TRBJ2-7	-
CSAREYRDRDEKLFF	TGCAGTGCTAGAGAATACCGGGACAGGGACGAAAAACTGTTTTTT	TRBV20-1	TRBD1	TRBJ1-4	many
CSARTSASTDTQYF	TGCAGTGCCCGGACTAGCGCGAGCACAGATACGCAGTATTTT	TRBV20-1	TRBD2	TRBJ2-3	-
CASSFSSGRSYEQYF	TGTGCCAGCAGCTTTTCCAGCGGGAGAAGCTACGAGCAGTACTTC	TRBV7-2	TRBD2	TRBJ2-7	many
CASSQDLVPGTSGRFEQFF	TGCGCCAGCAGCCAAGATTTAGTCCCTGGGACTAGCGGGAGGTTCGAGCAGTTCTTC	TRBV4-3	TRBD2	TRBJ2-1	-